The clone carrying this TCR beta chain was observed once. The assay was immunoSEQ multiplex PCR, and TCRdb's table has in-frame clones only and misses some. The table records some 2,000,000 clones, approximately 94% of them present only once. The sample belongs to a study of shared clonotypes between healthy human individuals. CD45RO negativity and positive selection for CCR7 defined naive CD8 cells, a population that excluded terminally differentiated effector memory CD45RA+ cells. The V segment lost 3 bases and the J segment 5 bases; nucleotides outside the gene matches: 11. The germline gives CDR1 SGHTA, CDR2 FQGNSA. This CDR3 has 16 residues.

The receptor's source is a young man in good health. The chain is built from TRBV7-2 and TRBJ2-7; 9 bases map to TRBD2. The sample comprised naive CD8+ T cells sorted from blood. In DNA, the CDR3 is TGTGCCAGCAGCTTGGCTAGCGGGACGGAAGGCGACGAGCAGTACTTC. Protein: CASSLASGTEGDEQYF.